This T cell receptor beta chain derives from a study of CD8 T cell repertoires and HIV-1 epitope variants. Only in-frame clones appear in the TCRdb table, and some are missing; sequencing was by immunoSEQ multiplex PCR. The sample has 80,000 to 95,000 clones, roughly four fifths seen once. This clone occurred a few times. The germline V gene encodes CDR1 MNHEY and CDR2 SMNVEV (reference sequence). V dropped 4 bases and J dropped 1 base, with 10 bases sitting between them. This CDR3 has 15 amino acids. Sequenced input: uncultured baseline CD8+ T cells from peripheral blood mononuclear cells (PBMCs). The chain joins TRBV27 to TRBJ2-2, with a tentative D call TRBD2 (5 bases). The sequence was obtained from a male donor with HIV. This CDR3 is CASSYEGLNTGELFF. Here the CDR3 DNA reads TGTGCCAGCAGTTATGAGGGCTTGAACACCGGGGAGCTGTTTTTT.